These 12 T cell receptor beta chains originate from one sample sequenced in a study of cytomegalovirus exposure and HLA in healthy donors. Vbeta (60) and Jbeta (13) primers were used in the PCR. Repertoires were generated with immunoSEQ multiplex PCR, while TCRdb's copy carries only in-frame clones and drops some. The sample lists 80,000 to 100,000 clones; roughly three quarters were seen once. The source material was PBMCs. These receptors all stem from a man in his forties or fifties in good health and CMV-seronegative.

The genes are TRBV7-8 and TRBJ2-1; 8 bases match TRBD2. The junction had 15 bases not matched to a gene; V was cut back by 11 bases and J by 9 bases. The CDR3 length is 14 residues. CDR1 is SGHVS, CDR2 FQNEAQ, per germline. The CDR3 loop reads CASREGEARGEQFF. CDR3 DNA: TGTGCCTCCCGGGAGGGGGAAGCAAGGGGTGAGCAGTTCTTC.

This clone has a handful of counts. This chain uses TRBV9 with TRBJ1-1, with TRBD1 as a possible D gene (5 bases). This CDR3 spans 13 amino acids. V was clipped by 3 bases and J by 3 bases, with 9 bases between them. Germline CDR1 is SGDLS and CDR2 is YYNGEE. CDR3 loop: CASSADTYTEAFF. For the CDR3, the DNA is TGTGCCAGCAGCGCGGACACCTACACTGAAGCTTTCTTT.

The rearrangement joins TRBV2 to TRBJ2-5, with 11 bases that match TRBD2. The assigned J gene may be wrong: the sequence end matches TRBJ2-7 better. The CDR3 is 15 residues long. Germline V gene lookup returns CDR1 SNHLY and CDR2 FYNNEI. Here the CDR3 reads CASSAGTSGGYEQYF. Written as DNA, the CDR3 is TGTGCCAGCAGTGCCGGGACTAGCGGAGGGTACGAGCAGTACTTC.

V is TRBV30 and J is TRBJ2-1; 7 bases agree with TRBD1. CDR1 is GTSNPN, CDR2 SVGIG, per germline (reference sequence). This CDR3 comprises 15 residues. Trimming cost V 0 bases and J 6 bases; bases outside gene matches: 8. The CDR3 coding sequence is TGTGCCTGGAGTGTGTTGACAGGGAAAGGCAATGAGCAGTTCTTC. Its protein is CAWSVLTGKGNEQFF.

V usage is TRBV27 and J usage is TRBJ2-7; TRBD2 might be the D (5 bases). Germline CDR1 and CDR2: MNHEY and SMNVEV (reference sequence). V was trimmed by 5 bases and J by 2 bases, leaving 13 bases between them. CDR3 length: 14 residues. CDR3 amino acids: CASSPRTGPYEQYF. The CDR3 DNA reads TGTGCCAGCAGTCCCCGGACTGGTCCCTACGAGCAGTACTTC.

V is TRBV18 and J is TRBJ2-2, with 13 bases that match TRBD2. The CDR3 runs to 18 residues. With 5 bases clipped from V and 5 bases from J, the junction kept 11 bases outside the gene matches. Germline CDR1 is KGHSH and CDR2 is LQKENI. CDR3 residues: CASSYSSGLAGSTGELFF. In DNA, the CDR3 is TGTGCCAGCTCATACTCTTCGGGACTAGCGGGAAGTACCGGGGAGCTGTTTTTT.

This chain uses TRBV10-3 with TRBJ1-2; TRBD1 aligns across 7 bases. CDR1 ENHRY and CDR2 SYGVKD come from the germline V gene. The CDR3 is 16 residues long. V lost 3 bases and J lost 6; bases outside the gene matches: 13. The CDR3 loop reads CAISDPRQGGQNGYTF. In DNA form, the CDR3 reads TGTGCCATCAGTGACCCGAGACAGGGTGGTCAGAATGGCTACACCTTC.

V gene TRBV27 combines with J gene TRBJ1-6; D ambiguous. Germline lookup yields CDR1 MNHEY and CDR2 SMNVEV (reference sequence). Trimming took 6 bases from V and 0 from J, leaving 3 bases between them. This CDR3 is built from 13 residues. DNA for the CDR3: TGTGCCAGCAGGAGCTCCTATAATTCACCCCTCCACTTT. Its translation: CASRSSYNSPLHF.

The chain couples TRBV4-1 to TRBJ1-6; 7 bases agree with TRBD1. Trimming took 1 base from V and 10 from J; bases not matched to a gene: 1. CDR3 length: 13 amino acids. CDR1 and CDR2 from the germline V gene are MGHRA and YSYEKL. The CDR3 DNA sequence: TGCGCCAGCAGCCAAGCGGACAGGTCACCCCTCCACTTT. This codes for CASSQADRSPLHF.

The chain recombines TRBV6-5 with TRBJ1-2; maybe TRBD1 (5 bases). CDR1 is MNHEY, CDR2 SVGAGI, per germline. This CDR3 comprises 14 residues. The germline V and J ends were trimmed by 5 bases and 2 bases, with 12 bases remaining between them. This CDR3 reads CASSEPSGNYGYTF. The DNA for the CDR3 is TGTGCCAGCAGTGAACCTTCAGGGAACTATGGCTACACCTTC.

CDR3 region: CASSLGTGPYEQYF. CDR3 coding DNA: TGTGCCAGTAGTCTCGGGACAGGGCCCTACGAGCAGTACTTC. The rearrangement uses TRBV19 and TRBJ2-5, with TRBD1 matching over 9 bases. Judging by the DNA end, TRBJ2-7 fits better; the J call may be wrong. The CDR3 covers 14 residues. In germline, CDR1 is LNHDA, CDR2 SQIVND (reference sequence).

The chain links TRBV7-8 to TRBJ2-7, with D perhaps matching TRBD1 (5 bases). CDR1 is SGHVS, CDR2 FQNEAQ, per germline. This CDR3 contains 15 residues. The V gene lost 3 bases and the J gene lost 3 bases, with 15 bases spanning the gap. DNA of the CDR3: TGTGCCAGCAGCTTTGGTACAGGTGGGAACTACGAGCAGTACTTC. Translation: CASSFGTGGNYEQYF.